The 6 T cell receptor beta chains in this list originate from one sample, sequenced in a study of long-term antiretroviral therapy in people with HIV (dated by TCRdb to 2022 to 2024). Sequencing of the TRB variable region was done with the immunoSEQ hsTCRB v3.0 assay at survey level resolution. As stored in TCRdb, this immuneACCESS dataset retains in-frame rearrangements with V and J assigned. A fraction of the clones does not appear; measured against another copy, unresolved V genes explain less than half of the discrepancy, and the remainder lacks a known reason. The sample profile shows about 41,000 clones; approximately 94% of them were found once. The top ten clonotypes cover roughly 2.2% of the sample. The specimen was unsorted PBMCs, collected 9.2 years after starting antiretroviral therapy. Source of these receptors: a man aged 25-40 years with HIV.

The chain combines TRBV9 with TRBJ2-4, with unresolved D. Trimming removed 1 base from V and 0 bases from J, with 11 bases in between. Germline V gene sequence: CDR1 SGDLS, CDR2 YYNGEE. The CDR3 runs to 16 residues. Here the CDR3 DNA reads TGTGCCAGCAGCGTAACCGGAACTCTAGCCAAAAACATTCAGTACTTC. Encoded protein: CASSVTGTLAKNIQYF.

The rearrangement links TRBV30 to TRBJ2-5; no clear D gene. Between the trimmed V and J ends, which lost 0 bases and 1 base, there was a span of 9 bases. This CDR3 comprises 14 residues. Germline V gene data show CDR1 as GTSNPN and CDR2 as SVGIG (reference sequence). The CDR3 region is CAWSVGTAQETQYF. The DNA of the CDR3 is TGTGCCTGGAGTGTAGGTACAGCCCAAGAGACCCAGTACTTC.

The chain recombines TRBV5-1 with TRBJ1-1, with D possibly TRBD1 on 5 matching bases. The CDR3 has 12 residues. The V end was cut by 2 bases, the J end by 6 bases, with 8 bases between. Germline CDR1 SGHRS, CDR2 YFSETQ. CDR3 coding DNA: TGCGCCAGCAGCTTTGGGGGGGCTGAAGCTTTCTTT. Translation gives CASSFGGAEAFF.

The V gene is TRBV28, the J gene TRBJ1-1; a possible D gene is TRBD1 (5 bases). Trimming took 5 bases from V and 1 from J, leaving 14 bases between them. Germline CDR1 and CDR2: MDHEN and SYDVKM. The CDR3 length is 15 residues. In nucleotides, the CDR3 is TGTGCCAGCAGTCCCTACGGGACGGAGAACACTGAAGCTTTCTTT. Its translation: CASSPYGTENTEAFF.

V is TRBV5-1 and J is TRBJ2-3; 10 bases agree with TRBD2. Trimming cost V 3 bases and J 2 bases; bases outside gene matches: 6. Germline V gene data show CDR1 as SGHRS and CDR2 as YFSETQ. CDR3 length equals 16 residues. The chain's CDR3 is CASSSRTSGYTDTQYF. The CDR3 bases are TGCGCCAGCAGCTCCCGGACTAGCGGTTACACAGATACGCAGTATTTT.

This sequence joins TRBV7-8 and TRBJ1-2, with D possibly TRBD1 on 5 matching bases. This CDR3 has 11 amino acids. The V gene lost 3 bases and the J gene lost 7 bases, with 6 bases spanning the gap. The germline CDR1 and CDR2 sequences are SGHVS and FQNEAQ. CDR3 loop: CASSLGTGYTF. As DNA, the CDR3 is TGTGCCAGCAGCTTGGGGACTGGCTACACCTTC.